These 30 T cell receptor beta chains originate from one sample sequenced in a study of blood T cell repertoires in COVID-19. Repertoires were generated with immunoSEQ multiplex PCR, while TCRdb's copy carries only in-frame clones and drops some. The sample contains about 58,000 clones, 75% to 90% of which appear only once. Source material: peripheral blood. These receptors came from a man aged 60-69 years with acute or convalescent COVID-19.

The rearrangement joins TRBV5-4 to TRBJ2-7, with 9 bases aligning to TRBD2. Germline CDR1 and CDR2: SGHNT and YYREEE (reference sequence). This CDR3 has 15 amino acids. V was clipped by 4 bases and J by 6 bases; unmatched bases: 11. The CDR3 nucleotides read TGTGCCAGCAGCACCTCCGGCGGGAGGGTCGGCGAGCAGTACTTC. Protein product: CASSTSGGRVGEQYF.

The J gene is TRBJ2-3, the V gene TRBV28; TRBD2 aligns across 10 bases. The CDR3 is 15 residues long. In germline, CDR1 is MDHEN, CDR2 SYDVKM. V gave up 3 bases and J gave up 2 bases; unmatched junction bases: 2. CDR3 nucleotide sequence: TGTGCCAGCAGTTTTCTAGCGGGAGTCACAGATACGCAGTATTTT. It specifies CASSFLAGVTDTQYF.

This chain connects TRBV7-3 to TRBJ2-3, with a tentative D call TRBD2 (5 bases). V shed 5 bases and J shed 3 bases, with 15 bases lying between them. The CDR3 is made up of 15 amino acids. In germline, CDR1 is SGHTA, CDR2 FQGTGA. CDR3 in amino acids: CASSLNLGVTDTQYF. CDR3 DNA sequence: TGTGCCAGCAGCCTCAACCTCGGGGTAACAGATACGCAGTATTTT.

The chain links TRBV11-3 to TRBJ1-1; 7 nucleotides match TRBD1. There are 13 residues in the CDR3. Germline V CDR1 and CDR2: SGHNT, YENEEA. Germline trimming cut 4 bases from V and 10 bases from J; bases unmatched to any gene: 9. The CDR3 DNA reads TGTGCCAGCAGCTCGCCCAGACAGGGTCGAGCTTTCTTT. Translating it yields CASSSPRQGRAFF.

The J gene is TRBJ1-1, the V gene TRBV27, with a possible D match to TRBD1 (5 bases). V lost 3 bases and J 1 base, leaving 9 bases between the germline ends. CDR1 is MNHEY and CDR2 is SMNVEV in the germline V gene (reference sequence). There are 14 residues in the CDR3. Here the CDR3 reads CASSFSRANTEAFF. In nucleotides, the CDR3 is TGTGCCAGCAGTTTCTCCAGGGCGAACACTGAAGCTTTCTTT.

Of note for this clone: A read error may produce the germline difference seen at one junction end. The CDR3 DNA reads as TGTGTCTGGAGTGTACCCCAGGGTAATCAGCCCCAGCATTTT. It translates to CVWSVPQGNQPQHF. V and J are TRBV30 and TRBJ1-5; weak D call: TRBD1 (5 bases). CDR1 GTSNPN and CDR2 SVGIG come from the germline V gene (reference sequence). This CDR3 region has 14 residues.

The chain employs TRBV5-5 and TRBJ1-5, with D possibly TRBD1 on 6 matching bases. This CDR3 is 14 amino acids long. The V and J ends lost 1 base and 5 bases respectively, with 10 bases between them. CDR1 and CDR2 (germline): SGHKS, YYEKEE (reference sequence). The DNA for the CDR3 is TGTGCCAGCAGCTTGACCGAGGGGGATCAGCCCCAGCATTTT. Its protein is CASSLTEGDQPQHF.

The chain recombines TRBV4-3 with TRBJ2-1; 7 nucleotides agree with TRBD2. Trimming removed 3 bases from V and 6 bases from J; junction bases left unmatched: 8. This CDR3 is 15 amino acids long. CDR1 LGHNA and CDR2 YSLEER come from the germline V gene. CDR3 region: CASSHDRRTSNEQFF. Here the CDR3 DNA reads TGCGCCAGCAGCCATGACAGAAGGACTAGCAATGAGCAGTTCTTC.

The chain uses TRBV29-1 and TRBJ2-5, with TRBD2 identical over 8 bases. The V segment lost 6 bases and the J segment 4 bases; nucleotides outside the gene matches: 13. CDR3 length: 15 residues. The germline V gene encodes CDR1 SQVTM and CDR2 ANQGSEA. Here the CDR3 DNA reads TGCAGCGTCAGGCTTACTAGCGGCCCTCGAGAGACCCAGTACTTC. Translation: CSVRLTSGPRETQYF.

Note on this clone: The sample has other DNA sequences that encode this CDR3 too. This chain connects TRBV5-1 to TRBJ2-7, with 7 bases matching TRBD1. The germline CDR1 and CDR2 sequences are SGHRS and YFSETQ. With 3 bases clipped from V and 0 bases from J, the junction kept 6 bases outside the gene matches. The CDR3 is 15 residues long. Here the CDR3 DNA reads TGCGCCAGCAGCTCTCGACAGGGAAGCTCCTACGAGCAGTACTTC. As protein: CASSSRQGSSYEQYF.

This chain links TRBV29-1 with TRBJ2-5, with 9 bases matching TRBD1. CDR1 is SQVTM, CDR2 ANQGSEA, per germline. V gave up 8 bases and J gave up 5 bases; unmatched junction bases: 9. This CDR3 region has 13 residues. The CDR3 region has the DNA TGCAGCCCGACCAGGGACAGGGCCGAGACCCAGTACTTC. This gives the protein CSPTRDRAETQYF.

For the CDR3, the DNA is TGTGCCTGGAGTGTACTTCACGGGACAGGCGGGGAGCTGTTTTTT. Residues: CAWSVLHGTGGELFF. The chain has TRBV30 and TRBJ2-2, with TRBD1 matching 8 bases. Germline V CDR1 and CDR2: GTSNPN, SVGIG (reference sequence). The CDR3 sequence is 15 residues long. V lost 0 bases, J lost 7 bases, and 7 bases stayed unmatched.

The CDR3 nucleotides are TGTGCCAGCAGCTTGACGGACAGGGCATCTGGAAACACCATATATTTT. Translating gives CASSLTDRASGNTIYF. V gene TRBV7-2 combines with J gene TRBJ1-3; TRBD1 agrees at 8 bases. V trimming: 3 bases; J trimming: 1 base; junction bases outside the gene matches: 5. The CDR3 spans 16 residues. Looked up from germline, CDR1 is SGHTA and CDR2 is FQGNSA.

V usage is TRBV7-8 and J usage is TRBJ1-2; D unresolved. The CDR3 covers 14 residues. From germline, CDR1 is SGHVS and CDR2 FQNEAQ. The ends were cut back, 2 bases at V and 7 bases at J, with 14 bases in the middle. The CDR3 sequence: CASSLNRVLSGYTF. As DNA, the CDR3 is TGTGCCAGCAGCTTAAACAGAGTGTTATCTGGCTACACCTTC.

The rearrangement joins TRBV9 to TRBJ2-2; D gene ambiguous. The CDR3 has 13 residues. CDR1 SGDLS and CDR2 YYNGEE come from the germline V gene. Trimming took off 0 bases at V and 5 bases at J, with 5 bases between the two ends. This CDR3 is CASSVDMTGELFF. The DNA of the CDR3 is TGTGCCAGCAGCGTAGACATGACCGGGGAGCTGTTTTTT.

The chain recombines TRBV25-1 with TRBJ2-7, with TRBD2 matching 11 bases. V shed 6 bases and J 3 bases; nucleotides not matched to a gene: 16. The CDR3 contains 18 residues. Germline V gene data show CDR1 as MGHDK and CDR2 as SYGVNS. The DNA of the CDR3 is TGTGCCAGCAGCGGAACTAGCGGGAGACTATCGAGATTCTACGAGCAGTACTTC. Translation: CASSGTSGRLSRFYEQYF.

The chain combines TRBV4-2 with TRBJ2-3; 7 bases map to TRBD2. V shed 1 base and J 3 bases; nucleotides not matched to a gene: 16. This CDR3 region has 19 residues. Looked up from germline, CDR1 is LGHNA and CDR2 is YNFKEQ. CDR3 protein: CASSQGGLVGGDGTDTQYF. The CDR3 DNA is TGTGCCAGCAGCCAAGGTGGACTAGTAGGAGGGGATGGAACAGATACGCAGTATTTT.

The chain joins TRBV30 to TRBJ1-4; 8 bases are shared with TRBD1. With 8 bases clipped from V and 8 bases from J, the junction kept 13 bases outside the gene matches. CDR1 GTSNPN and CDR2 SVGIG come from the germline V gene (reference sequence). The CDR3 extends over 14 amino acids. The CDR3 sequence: CAGGGTGRREKLFF. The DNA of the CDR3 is TGTGCCGGGGGGGGGACAGGCCGACGGGAAAAACTGTTTTTT.

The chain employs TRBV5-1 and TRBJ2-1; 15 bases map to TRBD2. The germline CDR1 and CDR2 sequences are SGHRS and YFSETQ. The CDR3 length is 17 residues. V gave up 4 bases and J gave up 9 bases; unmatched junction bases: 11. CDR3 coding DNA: TGCGCCAGCAGCATTGGACTAGCGGGAGGGATGGTAAGTGAGCAGTTCTTC. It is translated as CASSIGLAGGMVSEQFF.

The CDR3: CASSPRQGERNQPQHF. CDR3 nucleotide sequence: TGTGCCAGTAGTCCACGACAGGGGGAGCGCAATCAGCCCCAGCATTTT. The chain combines TRBV19 with TRBJ1-5; TRBD1 agrees at 9 bases. Germline CDR1 and CDR2: LNHDA and SQIVND (reference sequence). J was trimmed by 2 bases and V by 5 bases; bases with no gene match: 7. CDR3 length: 16 amino acids.

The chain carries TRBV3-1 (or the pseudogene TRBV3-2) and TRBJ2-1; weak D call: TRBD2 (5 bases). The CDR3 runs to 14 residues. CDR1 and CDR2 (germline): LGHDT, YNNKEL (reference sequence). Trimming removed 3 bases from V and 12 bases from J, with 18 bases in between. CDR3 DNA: TGTGCCAGCAGCCATTCTGGGAGCCAAGGTGTGCAGTTCTTC. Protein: CASSHSGSQGVQFF.

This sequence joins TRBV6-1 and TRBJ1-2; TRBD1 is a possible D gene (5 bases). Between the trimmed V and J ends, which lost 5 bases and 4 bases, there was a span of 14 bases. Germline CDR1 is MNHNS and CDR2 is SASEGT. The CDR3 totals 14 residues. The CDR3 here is CASSQLRDLYGYTF. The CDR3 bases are TGTGCCAGCAGTCAACTCAGGGATCTCTATGGCTACACCTTC.

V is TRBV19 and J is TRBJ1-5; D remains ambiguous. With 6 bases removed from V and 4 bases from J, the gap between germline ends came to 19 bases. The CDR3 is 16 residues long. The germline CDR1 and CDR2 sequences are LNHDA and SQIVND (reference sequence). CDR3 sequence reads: CASSQSGGSANQPQHF. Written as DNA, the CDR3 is TGTGCCAGTAGCCAGTCCGGCGGGTCCGCTAATCAGCCCCAGCATTTT. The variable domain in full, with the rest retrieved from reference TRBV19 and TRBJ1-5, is DGGITQSPKYLFRKEGQNVTLSCEQNLNHDAMYWYRQDPGQGLRLIYYSQIVNDFQKGDIAEGYSVSREKKESFPLTVTSAQKNPTAFYLCASSQSGGSANQPQHFGDGTRLSIL.

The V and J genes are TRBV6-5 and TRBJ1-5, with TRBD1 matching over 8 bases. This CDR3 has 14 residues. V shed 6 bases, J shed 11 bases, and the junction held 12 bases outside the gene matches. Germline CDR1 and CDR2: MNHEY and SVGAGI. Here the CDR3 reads CASRPGQGHESQHF. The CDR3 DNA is TGTGCCAGCAGGCCAGGACAGGGTCACGAGTCCCAGCATTTT.

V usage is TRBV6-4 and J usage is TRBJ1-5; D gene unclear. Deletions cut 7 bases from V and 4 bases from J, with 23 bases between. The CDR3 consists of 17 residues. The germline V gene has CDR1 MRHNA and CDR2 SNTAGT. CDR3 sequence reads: CASTLGQKEVKNQPQHF. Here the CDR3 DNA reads TGTGCCAGCACCCTTGGGCAAAAGGAGGTTAAAAATCAGCCCCAGCATTTT.

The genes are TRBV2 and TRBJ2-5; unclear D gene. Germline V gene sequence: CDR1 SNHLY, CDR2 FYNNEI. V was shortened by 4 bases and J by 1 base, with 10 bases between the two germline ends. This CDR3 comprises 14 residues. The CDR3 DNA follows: TGTGCCAGCAGTGGTCGAGCGAGCCAAGAGACCCAGTACTTC. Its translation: CASSGRASQETQYF.

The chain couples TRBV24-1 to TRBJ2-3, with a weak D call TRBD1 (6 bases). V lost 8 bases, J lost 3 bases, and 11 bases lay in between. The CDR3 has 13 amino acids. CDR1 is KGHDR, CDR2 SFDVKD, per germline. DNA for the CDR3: TGTGCCACCATGGGGACATCTACAGATACGCAGTATTTT. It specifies CATMGTSTDTQYF.

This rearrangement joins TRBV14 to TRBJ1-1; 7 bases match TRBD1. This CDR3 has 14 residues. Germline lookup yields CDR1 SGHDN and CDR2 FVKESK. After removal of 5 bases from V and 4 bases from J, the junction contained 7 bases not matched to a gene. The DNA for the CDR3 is TGTGCCAGCAGCTCCTACAGGGGAAGCACTGAAGCTTTCTTT. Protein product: CASSSYRGSTEAFF.

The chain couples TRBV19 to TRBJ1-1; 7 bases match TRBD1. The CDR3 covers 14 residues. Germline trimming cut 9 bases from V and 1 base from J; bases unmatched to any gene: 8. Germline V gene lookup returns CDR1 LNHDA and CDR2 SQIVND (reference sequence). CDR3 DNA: TGTGCCAGCCGATCGACAGGGCCGAACACTGAAGCTTTCTTT. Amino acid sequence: CASRSTGPNTEAFF.

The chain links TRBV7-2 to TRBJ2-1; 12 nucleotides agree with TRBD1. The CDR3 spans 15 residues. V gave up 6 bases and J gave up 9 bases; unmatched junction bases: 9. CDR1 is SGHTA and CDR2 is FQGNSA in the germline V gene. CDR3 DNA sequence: TGTGCCAGCAGGGCCGGGACAGGGGGCAGGGGTGAGCAGTTCTTC. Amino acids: CASRAGTGGRGEQFF.